Listed below are T cell receptor beta chains from one sample, sequenced in a study of neurological immune-mediated disorders. Each CDR3 protein gets one entry after TCRdb re-called the 5' RACE reads with MiXCR. The sample lists about 80,000 distinct CDR3 sequences, 5.8% occurring once. What was sequenced was PBMCs. Receptors originate from an older woman with multiple sclerosis. Each CDR3 is given with its conserved first and last residue. Each record gives: D gene, clone size, J gene, V gene, CDR3 protein, CDR3 DNA. A D gene is named only where the DNA matches it firmly. Where a row states a size, it is once, few, many or the class of an expanded clone; other rows omit it.

-,many,TRBJ2-1,TRBV7-6,CASRSVGSSYNEQFF,TGTGCCAGCAGGTCGGTCGGGAGCTCTTACAATGAGCAGTTCTTC
-,many,TRBJ1-2,TRBV6-6,CASSYGIPLYGYTF,TGTGCCAGCAGCTACGGAATCCCCCTCTATGGCTACACCTTC
-,many,TRBJ2-2,TRBV5-1,CASMGVLNTGELFF,TGCGCCAGCATGGGGGTACTCAACACCGGGGAGCTGTTTTTT
TRBD2,many,TRBJ2-5,TRBV7-8,CASSLSASGGQETQYF,TGTGCCAGCAGCTTATCGGCTAGCGGGGGGCAAGAGACCCAGTACTTC
-,many,TRBJ2-1,TRBV11-2,CASTLVAGFYNEQFF,TGTGCCAGCACCTTGGTGGCGGGGTTCTACAATGAGCAGTTCTTC
-,many,TRBJ2-7,TRBV20-1,CSARGPSSRTYEQYF,TGCAGTGCTAGAGGGCCGAGTAGTAGAACCTACGAGCAGTACTTC
TRBD1,many,TRBJ2-2,TRBV20-1,CSARNGRQGANTGELFF,TGCAGTGCTAGAAATGGCCGACAGGGGGCGAACACCGGGGAGCTGTTTTTT
-,many,TRBJ2-7,TRBV7-2,CASSKQGPEQYF,TGTGCCAGCAGCAAACAGGGTCCCGAGCAGTACTTC
TRBD2,many,TRBJ2-5,TRBV7-8,CASINQNLAGGQTGYF,TGTGCCAGCATCAACCAAAATTTGGCGGGGGGCCAAACAGGATACTTC
-,many,TRBJ1-1,TRBV28,CASSLSGGDEAFF,TGTGCCAGCAGTTTATCTGGGGGGGATGAAGCTTTCTTT
TRBD2,many,TRBJ2-1,TRBV14,CASSPRSGTRYYNEQFF,TGTGCCAGCAGCCCTCGAAGCGGGACTAGATATTACAATGAGCAGTTCTTC
-,many,TRBJ1-2,TRBV18,CASSGRANYGYTF,TGTGCCAGCTCCGGGAGGGCTAACTATGGCTACACCTTC
-,many,TRBJ2-3,TRBV5-1,CASSLGVPGATFRYVEYF,TGCGCCAGCAGCTTAGGGGTACCGGGAGCCACCTTCAGATACGTGGAGTATTTT
-,many,TRBJ1-1,TRBV7-9,CASSQGAGTPEAFF,TGTGCCAGCAGCCAGGGCGCCGGGACCCCTGAAGCTTTCTTT
-,many,TRBJ2-3,TRBV20-1,CSARRSTDTQYF,TGCAGTGCTAGGAGGTCCACAGATACGCAGTATTTT
-,many,TRBJ1-6,TRBV3-1,CASSQDGSGYFSPLHF,TGTGCCAGCAGCCAAGATGGTTCTGGGTATTTTTCACCCCTCCACTTT
-,many,TRBJ2-1,TRBV10-3,CAISEPRMGNEQFF,TGTGCCATCAGTGAGCCTCGCATGGGTAATGAGCAGTTCTTC
TRBD1,many,TRBJ1-5,TRBV2,CASSPGQGVNQPQHF,TGTGCCAGCAGCCCGGGACAGGGTGTCAATCAGCCCCAGCATTTT
-,many,TRBJ2-7,TRBV7-6,CASSLGSRHEQYF,TGTGCCAGCAGCTTAGGATCCCGACACGAGCAGTACTTC
TRBD1,-,TRBJ1-1,TRBV19,CASRTTGRNTEAFF,TGTGCCAGTAGAACGACAGGGCGGAACACTGAAGCTTTCTTT
-,many,TRBJ2-6,TRBV5-1,CASSPGGASGANVLTF,TGCGCCAGCAGCCCCGGCGGGGCTTCTGGGGCCAACGTCCTGACTTTC
-,many,TRBJ1-5,TRBV3-1,CASSQGGSGGNQPQHF,TGTGCCAGCAGCCAAGGGGGCAGCGGGGGCAATCAGCCCCAGCATTTT
TRBD1,many,TRBJ2-7,TRBV5-1,CASSSRDRGIYEQYF,TGCGCCAGCAGCTCCCGGGACAGGGGGATCTACGAGCAGTACTTC
TRBD1,many,TRBJ1-1,TRBV5-1,CASSSTGGRNTEAFF,TGCGCCAGCAGCTCAACAGGGGGCAGGAACACTGAAGCTTTCTTT
TRBD1,many,TRBJ2-3,TRBV20-1,CSARFLDRATLKQYF,TGCAGTGCTAGATTCTTGGACAGGGCTACGTTAAAGCAGTATTTT
-,-,TRBJ2-5,TRBV11-2,CASSLGGFGTRETQYF,TGTGCCAGCAGCTTAGGAGGTTTTGGGACGAGGGAGACCCAGTACTTC
-,few,TRBJ1-3,TRBV30,CAWSVGGGSDTIYF,TGTGCCTGGAGTGTGGGGGGGGGTAGTGACACCATATATTTT
TRBD2,many,TRBJ2-5,TRBV28,CASSPLGVAGEETQYF,TGTGCCAGCAGTCCACTTGGGGTAGCGGGGGAAGAGACCCAGTACTTC
-,many,TRBJ2-7,TRBV28,CASFNQGGYEQYF,TGTGCCAGCTTTAACCAGGGGGGCTACGAGCAGTACTTC
-,many,TRBJ1-2,TRBV30,CAWSVGRTYGYTF,TGTGCCTGGAGTGTAGGGCGGACCTATGGCTACACCTTC
-,few,TRBJ1-1,TRBV27,CASSSGLNTEAFF,TGTGCCAGCAGTTCGGGGCTGAACACTGAAGCTTTCTTT
TRBD2,-,TRBJ2-3,TRBV20-1,CSAIAGGLGTDTQYF,TGCAGTGCTATAGCGGGGGGGCTAGGCACAGATACGCAGTATTTT
-,many,TRBJ2-3,TRBV3-1,CASSQPLSRDTQYF,TGTGCCAGCAGCCAACCCCTCTCCCGGGATACGCAGTATTTT
TRBD1,few,TRBJ2-5,TRBV6-6,CASMVGGQGQETQYF,TGTGCCAGCATGGTAGGAGGACAGGGGCAAGAGACCCAGTACTTC
-,many,TRBJ2-3,TRBV5-1,CASSPPRDTNTQYF,TGCGCCAGCAGCCCGCCCCGGGACACTAATACGCAGTATTTT
-,many,TRBJ2-7,TRBV5-1,CASSPAGASYEQYF,TGCGCCAGCAGCCCAGCCGGGGCCTCCTACGAGCAGTACTTC
-,-,TRBJ1-1,TRBV5-6,CASSLGGTGNTEAFF,TGTGCCAGCAGCTTGGGGGGAACAGGGAACACTGAAGCTTTCTTT
-,many,TRBJ2-5,TRBV20-1,CSARDGDFPFQETQYF,TGCAGTGCTAGAGATGGGGACTTCCCCTTTCAAGAGACCCAGTACTTC
TRBD2,-,TRBJ2-2,TRBV30,CAWRTGGGFRTGELFF,TGTGCCTGGAGAACTGGCGGGGGATTTAGGACCGGGGAGCTGTTTTTT
-,many,TRBJ2-5,TRBV29-1,CSVDGNRVEETQYF,TGCAGCGTTGATGGGAACAGGGTCGAAGAGACCCAGTACTTC
-,many,TRBJ2-7,TRBV29-1,CSVERGSILYF,TGCAGCGTTGAAAGGGGCTCGATCCTGTACTTC
-,many,TRBJ1-1,TRBV20-1,CSARRTGEAFF,TGCAGTGCTAGACGGACGGGAGAAGCTTTCTTT
-,few,TRBJ2-1,TRBV11-3,CASSSGPEQFF,TGTGCCAGCAGCTCCGGGCCAGAGCAGTTCTTC
-,many,TRBJ1-1,TRBV5-1,CASSLDGAITEAFF,TGCGCCAGCAGCTTGGATGGGGCAATCACTGAAGCTTTCTTT
-,medium-sized,TRBJ2-6,TRBV5-1,CASSFLSGQKISGANVLTF,TGCGCCAGCAGCTTTCTCTCTGGACAGAAGATCTCTGGGGCCAACGTCCTGACTTTC
TRBD1,many,TRBJ2-7,TRBV11-2,CASSQRGLGEQYF,TGTGCCAGCAGCCAAAGGGGGCTAGGCGAGCAGTACTTC
-,-,TRBJ1-1,TRBV27,CASSLWGWGTEAFF,TGTGCCAGCAGTTTGTGGGGGTGGGGCACTGAAGCTTTCTTT
TRBD2,few,TRBJ2-5,TRBV6-9,CASTGGARETQYF,TGTGCCAGCACCGGGGGGGCCCGGGAGACCCAGTACTTC